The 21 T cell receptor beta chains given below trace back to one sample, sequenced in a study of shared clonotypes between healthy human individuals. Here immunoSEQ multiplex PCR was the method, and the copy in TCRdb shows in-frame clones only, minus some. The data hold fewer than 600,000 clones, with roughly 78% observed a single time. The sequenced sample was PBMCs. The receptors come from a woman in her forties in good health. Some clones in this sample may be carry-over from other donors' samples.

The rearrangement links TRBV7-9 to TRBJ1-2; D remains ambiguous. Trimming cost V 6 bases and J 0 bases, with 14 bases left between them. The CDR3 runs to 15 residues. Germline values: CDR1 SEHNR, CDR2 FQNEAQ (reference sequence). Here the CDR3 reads CASSPKPLANYGYTF. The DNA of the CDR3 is TGTGCCAGCAGTCCAAAACCGCTTGCTAACTATGGCTACACCTTC.

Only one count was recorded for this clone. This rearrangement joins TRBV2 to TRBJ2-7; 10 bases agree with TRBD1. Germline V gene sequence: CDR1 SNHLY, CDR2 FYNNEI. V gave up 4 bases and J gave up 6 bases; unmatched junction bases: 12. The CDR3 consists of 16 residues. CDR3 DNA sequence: TGTGCCAGCAGTGCGGGCCTGACAGGGGGCTTAAGCGAGCAGTACTTC. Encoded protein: CASSAGLTGGLSEQYF. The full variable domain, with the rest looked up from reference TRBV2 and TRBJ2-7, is EPEVTQTPSHQVTQMGQEVILRCVPISNHLYFYWYRQILGQKVEFLVSFYNNEISEKSEIFDDQFSVERPDGSNFTLKIRSTKLEDSAMYFCASSAGLTGGLSEQYFGPGTRLTVT.

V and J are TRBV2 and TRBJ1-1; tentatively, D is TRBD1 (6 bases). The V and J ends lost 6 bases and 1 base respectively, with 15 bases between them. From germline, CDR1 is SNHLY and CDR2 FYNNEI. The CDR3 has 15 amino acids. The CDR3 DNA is TGTGCCAGCAGCGAACAGGGTTTAGGGAACACTGAAGCTTTCTTT. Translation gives CASSEQGLGNTEAFF.

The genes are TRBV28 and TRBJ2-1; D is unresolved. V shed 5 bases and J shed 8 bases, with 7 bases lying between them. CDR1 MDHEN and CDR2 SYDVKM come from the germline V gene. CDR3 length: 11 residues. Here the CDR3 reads CASSILDEQFF. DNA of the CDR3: TGTGCCAGCAGTATCCTCGATGAGCAGTTCTTC.

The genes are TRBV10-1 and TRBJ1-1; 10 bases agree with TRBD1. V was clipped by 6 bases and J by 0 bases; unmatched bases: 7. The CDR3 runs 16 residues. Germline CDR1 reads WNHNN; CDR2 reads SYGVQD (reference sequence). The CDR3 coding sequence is TGCGCCAGCAGCCCACGGACAGGGGGAATGAACACTGAAGCTTTCTTT. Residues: CASSPRTGGMNTEAFF.

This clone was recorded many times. For the CDR3, the DNA is TGTGCCAGCAGCTTAATGGGACTAGCGGGGTACAATGAGCAGTTCTTC. Protein product: CASSLMGLAGYNEQFF. The V call is TRBV11-2, the J call TRBJ2-1; 13 bases are shared with TRBD2. This CDR3 comprises 16 residues. V was pared by 2 bases and J by 4 bases, with 2 bases of the junction left unmatched. From germline, CDR1 is SGHAT and CDR2 FQNNGV.

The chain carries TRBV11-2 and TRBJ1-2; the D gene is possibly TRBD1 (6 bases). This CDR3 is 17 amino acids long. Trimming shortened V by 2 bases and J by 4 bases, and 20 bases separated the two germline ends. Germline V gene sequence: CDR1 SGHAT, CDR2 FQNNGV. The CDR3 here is CASSLIRGRGPVYGYTF. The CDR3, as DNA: TGTGCCAGCAGCTTAATTAGGGGCAGGGGACCAGTCTATGGCTACACCTTC.

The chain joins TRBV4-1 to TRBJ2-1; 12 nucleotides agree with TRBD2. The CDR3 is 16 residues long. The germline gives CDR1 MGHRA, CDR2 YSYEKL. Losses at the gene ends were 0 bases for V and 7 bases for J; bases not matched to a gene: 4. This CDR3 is CASSQELAGGWNEQFF. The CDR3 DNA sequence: TGCGCCAGCAGCCAAGAACTAGCGGGAGGATGGAATGAGCAGTTCTTC.

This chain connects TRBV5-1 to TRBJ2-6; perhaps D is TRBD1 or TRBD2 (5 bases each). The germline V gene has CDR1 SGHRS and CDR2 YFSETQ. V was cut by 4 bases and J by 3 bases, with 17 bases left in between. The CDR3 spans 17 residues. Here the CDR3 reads CASSRDPPVSGANVLTF. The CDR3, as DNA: TGCGCCAGCAGCAGGGACCCTCCGGTCAGTGGGGCCAACGTCCTGACTTTC.

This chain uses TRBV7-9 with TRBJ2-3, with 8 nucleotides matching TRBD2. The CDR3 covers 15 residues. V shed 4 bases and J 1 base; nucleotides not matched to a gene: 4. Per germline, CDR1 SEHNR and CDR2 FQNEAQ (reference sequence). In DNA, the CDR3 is TGTGCCAGCAGCTCGGGGGGGGTCGGCACAGATACGCAGTATTTT. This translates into CASSSGGVGTDTQYF.

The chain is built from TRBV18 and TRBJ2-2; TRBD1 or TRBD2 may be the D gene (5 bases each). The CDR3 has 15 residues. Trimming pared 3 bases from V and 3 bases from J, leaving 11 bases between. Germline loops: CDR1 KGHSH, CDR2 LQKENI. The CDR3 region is CASSPIEGYTGELFF. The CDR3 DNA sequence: TGTGCCAGCTCACCCATAGAGGGGTACACCGGGGAGCTGTTTTTT.

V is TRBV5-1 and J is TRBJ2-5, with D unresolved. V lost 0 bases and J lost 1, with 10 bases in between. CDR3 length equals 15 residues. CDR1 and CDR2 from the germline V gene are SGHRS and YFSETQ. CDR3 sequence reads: CASSLAGSSQETQYF. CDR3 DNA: TGCGCCAGCAGCTTGGCCGGGTCGAGCCAAGAGACCCAGTACTTC.

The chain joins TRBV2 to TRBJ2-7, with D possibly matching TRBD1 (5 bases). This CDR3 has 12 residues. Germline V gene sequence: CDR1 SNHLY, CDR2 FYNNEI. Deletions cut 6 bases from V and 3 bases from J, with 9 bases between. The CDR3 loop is CASSRQYYEQYF. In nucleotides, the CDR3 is TGTGCCAGCAGCAGACAGTACTACGAGCAGTACTTC.

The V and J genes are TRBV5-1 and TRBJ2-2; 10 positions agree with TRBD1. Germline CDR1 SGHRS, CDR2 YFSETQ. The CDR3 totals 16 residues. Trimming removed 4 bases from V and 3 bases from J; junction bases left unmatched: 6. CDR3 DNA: TGCGCCAGCAGCCGAGCCGGGACAGGGGACACCGGGGAGCTGTTTTTT. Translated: CASSRAGTGDTGELFF.

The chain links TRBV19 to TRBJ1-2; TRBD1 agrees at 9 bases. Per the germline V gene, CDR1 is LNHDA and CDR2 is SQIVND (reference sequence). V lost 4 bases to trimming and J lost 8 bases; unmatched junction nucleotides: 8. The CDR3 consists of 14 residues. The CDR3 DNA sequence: TGTGCCAGTAGTACCGGACAGGGGATCTTCGGCTACACCTTC. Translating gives CASSTGQGIFGYTF.

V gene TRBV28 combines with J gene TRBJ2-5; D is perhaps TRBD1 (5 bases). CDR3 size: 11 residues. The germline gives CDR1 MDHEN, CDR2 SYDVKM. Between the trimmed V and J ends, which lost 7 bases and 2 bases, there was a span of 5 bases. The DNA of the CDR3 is TGTGCCAGCACAGGGCAAGAGACCCAGTACTTC. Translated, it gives CASTGQETQYF.

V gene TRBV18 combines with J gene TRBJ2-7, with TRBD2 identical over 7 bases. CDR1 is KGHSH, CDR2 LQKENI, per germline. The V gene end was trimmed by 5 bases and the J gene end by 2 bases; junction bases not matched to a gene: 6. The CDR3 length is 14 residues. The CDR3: CASSEASGAYEQYF. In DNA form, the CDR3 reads TGTGCCAGCTCAGAAGCTAGCGGAGCCTACGAGCAGTACTTC.

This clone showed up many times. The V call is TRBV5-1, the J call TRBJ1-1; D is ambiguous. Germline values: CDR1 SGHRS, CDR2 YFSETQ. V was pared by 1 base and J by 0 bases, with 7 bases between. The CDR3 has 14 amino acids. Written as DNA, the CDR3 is TGCGCCAGCAGCTTGCTTGGAGTGAACACTGAAGCTTTCTTT. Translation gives CASSLLGVNTEAFF.

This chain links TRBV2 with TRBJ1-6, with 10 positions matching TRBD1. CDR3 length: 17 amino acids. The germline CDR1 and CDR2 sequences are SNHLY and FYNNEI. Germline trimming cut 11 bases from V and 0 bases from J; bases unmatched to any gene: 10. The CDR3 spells CAGRDRGPSSYNSPLHF. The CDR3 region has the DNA TGTGCCGGCCGGGACAGGGGCCCGAGCTCCTATAATTCACCCCTCCACTTT. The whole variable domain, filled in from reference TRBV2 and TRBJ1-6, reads EPEVTQTPSHQVTQMGQEVILRCVPISNHLYFYWYRQILGQKVEFLVSFYNNEISEKSEIFDDQFSVERPDGSNFTLKIRSTKLEDSAMYFCAGRDRGPSSYNSPLHFGNGTRLTVT.

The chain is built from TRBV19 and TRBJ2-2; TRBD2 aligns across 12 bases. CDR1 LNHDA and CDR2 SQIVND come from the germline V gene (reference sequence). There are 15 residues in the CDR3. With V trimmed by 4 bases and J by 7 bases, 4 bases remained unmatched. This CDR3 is CASSTGLAGIGELFF. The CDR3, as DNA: TGTGCCAGTAGTACAGGACTAGCGGGAATCGGGGAGCTGTTTTTT.

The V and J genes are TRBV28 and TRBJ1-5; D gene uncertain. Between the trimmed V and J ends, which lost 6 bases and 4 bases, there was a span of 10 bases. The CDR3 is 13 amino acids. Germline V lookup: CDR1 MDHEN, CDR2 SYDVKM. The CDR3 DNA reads TGTGCCAGCAGGGGAGTAGTAAATCAGCCCCAGCATTTT. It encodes CASRGVVNQPQHF.